Following are 23 T cell receptor beta chains from one sample sequenced in a study of lymphopenia after photon versus proton radiotherapy. Here immunoSEQ multiplex PCR was the method, and the copy in TCRdb shows in-frame clones only, minus some. Of roughly 40,000 clones in the sample, just over 85% are singletons; the top ten hold around 10%. Here the sequenced sample was peripheral blood, taken from a patient treated with proton-based radiotherapy. The origin of the receptors is a woman in her 70s with pancreatic cancer. Some clones in this sample may be carry-over from other donors' samples.

The chain carries TRBV2 and TRBJ1-4, with a weak D call TRBD1 (6 bases). CDR3 length equals 14 residues. The V end lost 7 bases, the J end lost 4 bases, and 13 bases lay between the germline ends. Germline values: CDR1 SNHLY, CDR2 FYNNEI. The CDR3 is CASKRDTNNEKLFF. In nucleotides, the CDR3 is TGTGCCAGCAAAAGGGACACCAATAATGAAAAACTGTTTTTT.

The rearrangement joins TRBV11-2 to TRBJ1-2, with no clear D. Per germline, CDR1 SGHAT and CDR2 FQNNGV. V lost 3 bases, J lost 7 bases, and 9 bases lay in between. The CDR3 has 12 residues. CDR3 residues: CASSFTTGGYTF. The CDR3 DNA reads TGTGCCAGCAGCTTCACCACGGGTGGCTACACCTTC.

This chain uses TRBV6-6 with TRBJ2-2; 7 nucleotides agree with TRBD2. The germline gives CDR1 MNHNY, CDR2 SVGAGI (reference sequence). The CDR3 sequence is 16 residues long. V gave up 8 bases and J gave up 4 bases; unmatched junction bases: 13. The CDR3 here is CASEASGTSGTGELFF. The CDR3 DNA is TGTGCCAGCGAAGCTAGCGGAACTTCGGGCACCGGGGAGCTGTTTTTT.

Only one count was recorded for this clone. V and J are TRBV5-1 and TRBJ2-3, with 8 bases aligning to TRBD1. The CDR3 extends over 16 amino acids. Losses at the gene ends were 1 base for V and 0 bases for J; bases not matched to a gene: 4. Germline V gene data show CDR1 as SGHRS and CDR2 as YFSETQ. DNA of the CDR3: TGCGCCAGCAGCTTGCTGCAGGGGGCGAGCACAGATACGCAGTATTTT. It yields the protein CASSLLQGASTDTQYF.

The chain carries TRBV25-1 and TRBJ1-2, with D perhaps TRBD1 (5 bases). The germline gives CDR1 MGHDK, CDR2 SYGVNS. Trimming removed 5 bases at V and 5 bases at J, with 6 bases between. CDR3 length equals 11 residues. The DNA for the CDR3 is TGTGCCAGCAGTAAGGGGTATGGCTACACCTTC. It specifies CASSKGYGYTF.

The CDR3 loop is CATSRVGLGEQYF. CDR3 nucleotides: TGTGCCACCAGCAGAGTTGGGTTAGGGGAGCAGTACTTC. J is TRBJ2-7 and V is TRBV15; D gene ambiguous. V was shortened by 1 base and J by 7 bases, with 11 bases between the two germline ends. The length of the CDR3 is 13 residues. CDR1 LNHNV and CDR2 YYDKDF come from the germline V gene (reference sequence).

The chain joins TRBV4-2 to TRBJ2-5; D might be TRBD2 (5 bases). V gave up 4 bases and J gave up 4 bases, with 13 bases separating them. In germline, CDR1 is LGHNA, CDR2 YNFKEQ. The length of the CDR3 is 14 residues. DNA of the CDR3: TGTGCCAGCAGCCCCGGGATGTCAGTAGAGACCCAGTACTTC. As protein: CASSPGMSVETQYF.

The V and J genes are TRBV7-3 and TRBJ2-2, with no clear D. The CDR3 contains 14 residues. V lost 2 bases and J lost 3, with 7 bases in between. Germline V gives CDR1 SGHTA, CDR2 FQGTGA. The CDR3 DNA follows: TGTGCCAGCAGCTTAGCTACACACACCGGGGAGCTGTTTTTT. The encoded protein is CASSLATHTGELFF.

A single count supports this clone. The chain recombines TRBV6-6 with TRBJ2-1, with D possibly TRBD2 on 5 matching bases. The CDR3 runs to 14 residues. Germline V gives CDR1 MNHNY, CDR2 SVGAGI (reference sequence). Trimming left V 2 bases short and J 0 bases short, with 5 bases between. CDR3 nucleotide sequence: TGTGCCAGCAGTTACGAGGGCTCCTACAATGAGCAGTTCTTC. Translated, it gives CASSYEGSYNEQFF.

This clone has only one observation. This chain joins TRBV7-8 and TRBJ2-1; D is unclear. V lost 2 bases and J lost 0, with 8 bases in between. The CDR3 totals 15 residues. Per germline, CDR1 SGHVS and CDR2 FQNEAQ. This CDR3 is CASSLRASSYNEQFF. CDR3 DNA sequence: TGTGCCAGCAGCTTAAGGGCGAGCTCCTACAATGAGCAGTTCTTC.

This chain connects TRBV28 to TRBJ1-1; perhaps TRBD1 as D (6 bases). This CDR3 is 15 amino acids long. The ends were cut back, 7 bases at V and 0 bases at J, with 15 bases in the middle. Germline V gives CDR1 MDHEN, CDR2 SYDVKM. In DNA form, the CDR3 reads TGTGCCAGCACGCAAATAGGACAGCTGAACACTGAAGCTTTCTTT. Its translation: CASTQIGQLNTEAFF. Combining the CDR3 with reference TRBV28 and TRBJ1-1 gives the whole variable domain DVKVTQSSRYLVKRTGEKVFLECVQDMDHENMFWYRQDPGLGLRLIYFSYDVKMKEKGDIPEGYSVSREKKERFSLILESASTNQTSMYLCASTQIGQLNTEAFFGQGTRLTVV.

This clone is medium-sized (0.01 to 0.1%) by share. The chain recombines TRBV6-6 with TRBJ1-5; D gene ambiguous. Looked up from germline, CDR1 is MNHNY and CDR2 is SVGAGI (reference sequence). The CDR3 has 15 amino acids. V was pared by 0 bases and J by 3 bases, with 9 bases between. DNA of the CDR3: TGTGCCAGCAGTTACTCGAATCGGATCAATCAGCCCCAGCATTTT. Its translation is CASSYSNRINQPQHF.

This rearrangement joins TRBV7-2 to TRBJ2-7; TRBD2 aligns across 14 bases. After removal of 5 bases from V and 2 bases from J, the junction contained 2 bases not matched to a gene. The CDR3 length is 15 residues. Germline V CDR1 and CDR2: SGHTA, FQGNSA. DNA for the CDR3: TGTGCCAGCAGCCGGGGACTAGCGGGAGCCTACGAGCAGTACTTC. The encoded protein is CASSRGLAGAYEQYF.

The chain joins TRBV7-2 to TRBJ2-2, with 8 bases matching TRBD2. CDR3 length equals 17 residues. Germline V CDR1 and CDR2: SGHTA, FQGNSA. V shed 1 base, J shed 1 base, and the junction held 5 bases outside the gene matches. Here the CDR3 reads CASSLDGGVLNTGELFF. CDR3 DNA sequence: TGTGCCAGCAGCTTAGACGGGGGGGTCCTGAACACCGGGGAGCTGTTTTTT.

The chain couples TRBV30 to TRBJ2-3; TRBD2 aligns across 8 bases. The V and J ends lost 6 bases and 4 bases, in that order; junction bases with no gene match: 9. There are 14 residues in the CDR3. Germline assignment: CDR1 GTSNPN and CDR2 SVGIG (reference sequence). In DNA form, the CDR3 reads TGTGCCTGCCCGAAAGGCGGGAGGCCAGATACGCAGTATTTT. Protein sequence: CACPKGGRPDTQYF.

The chain has TRBV9 and TRBJ2-3; 9 nucleotides match TRBD2. Germline lookup yields CDR1 SGDLS and CDR2 YYNGEE. Unmatched junction bases numbered 8, after V lost 2 bases and J lost 4 bases. The CDR3 covers 16 residues. CDR3 sequence reads: CASSVVSGRLPDTQYF. The CDR3 bases are TGTGCCAGCAGCGTGGTCAGCGGGAGGTTGCCAGATACGCAGTATTTT.

V gene TRBV27 combines with J gene TRBJ1-4; D unresolved. Trimming took 3 bases from V and 8 from J, leaving 7 bases between them. This CDR3 has 12 amino acids. CDR1 and CDR2 from the germline V gene are MNHEY and SMNVEV (reference sequence). The CDR3 nucleotides are TGTGCCAGCAGTTTTATCGGGGAAAAACTGTTTTTT. Its protein is CASSFIGEKLFF. Looking up the rest from reference TRBV27 and TRBJ1-4 gives the full variable domain: EAQVTQNPRYLITVTGKKLTVTCSQNMNHEYMSWYRQDPGLGLRQIYYSMNVEVTDKGDVPEGYKVSRKEKRNFPLILESPSPNQTSLYFCASSFIGEKLFFGSGTQLSVL.

The chain employs TRBV7-8 and TRBJ2-5; TRBD2 matches 8 bases. This CDR3 comprises 16 residues. With 8 bases clipped from V and 2 bases from J, the junction kept 13 bases outside the gene matches. Germline CDR1 is SGHVS and CDR2 is FQNEAQ. CDR3 loop: CASLKRREAKQETQYF. CDR3 coding DNA: TGTGCCAGCCTCAAGCGGCGGGAGGCAAAACAAGAGACCCAGTACTTC. Supplemented by reference TRBV7-8 and TRBJ2-5, the full variable domain reads GAGVSQSPRYKVAKRGQDVALRCDPISGHVSLFWYQQALGQGPEFLTYFQNEAQLDKSGLPSDRFFAERPEGSVSTLKIQRTQQEDSAVYLCASLKRREAKQETQYFGPGTRLLVL.

The chain combines TRBV27 with TRBJ1-1; the D is unclear. Trimming stripped 0 bases from V and 4 bases from J, with 9 bases between. The V gene's germline CDR1 is MNHEY and CDR2 SMNVEV (reference sequence). The CDR3 runs to 14 residues. The DNA for the CDR3 is TGTGCCAGCAGTTTATCTAGGGTAGGCACTGAAGCTTTCTTT. This translates into CASSLSRVGTEAFF.

The J gene is TRBJ2-1, the V gene TRBV19; D possibly corresponds to TRBD1 (6 bases). Germline-derived CDR1 and CDR2 are LNHDA and SQIVND (reference sequence). The V end lost 4 bases, the J end lost 7 bases, and 14 bases lay between the germline ends. The CDR3 runs 14 residues. CDR3 nucleotides: TGTGCCAGTAGTAACCCGGGACAAAAGAATGAGCAGTTCTTC. As protein: CASSNPGQKNEQFF.

The CDR3 sequence is CASSGGPSTDTQYF. The CDR3 DNA reads as TGTGCCAGCAGTGGGGGCCCTAGCACAGATACGCAGTATTTT. This chain links TRBV28 with TRBJ2-3; TRBD1 might be the D (6 bases). The V and J ends lost 5 bases and 0 bases respectively, with 9 bases between them. Germline V gene lookup returns CDR1 MDHEN and CDR2 SYDVKM. The CDR3 has 14 residues.

This clone was seen more than once but under ten times. The chain couples TRBV18 to TRBJ2-3, with D perhaps matching TRBD2 (6 bases). The V and J ends lost 0 bases and 6 bases respectively, with 19 bases between them. CDR3 length: 17 residues. Germline CDR1 reads KGHSH; CDR2 reads LQKENI. In nucleotides, the CDR3 is TGTGCCAGCTCACCACCGAGACGGAGGGACCTGGGGGATACGCAGTATTTT. Amino acids: CASSPPRRRDLGDTQYF.

The chain recombines TRBV10-3 with TRBJ2-5; 9 bases align to TRBD1. The CDR3 has 17 amino acids. Germline V gene data show CDR1 as ENHRY and CDR2 as SYGVKD. V shed 2 bases and J 5 bases; nucleotides not matched to a gene: 12. The DNA for the CDR3 is TGTGCCATCAGTGAGAGGGGACAGGGAATCATAGGGGAGACCCAGTACTTC. Translating it yields CAISERGQGIIGETQYF.